The text below deals with one T cell receptor beta chain. The authors' processing: Reference gene primer amplification gave nucleated cell count estimates. The data were produced by immunoSEQ multiplex PCR, yet TCRdb's version contains in-frame clones alone and is incomplete. D and trimming come from the DNA, and the V and J calls and clone size come from that table. The sample yields about 82,000 clones, around four fifths seen once. Germline V CDR1 and CDR2: LNHDA, SQIVND (reference sequence). The ends lost 3 bases at V and 8 bases at J; junction bases unmatched: 7. This CDR3 has 14 amino acids. This sample stems from a study of blood T cell repertoires in COVID-19. Background on the study: Researchers got acute and convalescent COVID-19 samples from the United States, Italy and Spain.

This TCR was recovered from a man at least 80 years old with active or convalescent COVID-19. Sequencing input: peripheral blood. The J gene is TRBJ1-2, the V gene TRBV19; 9 nucleotides agree with TRBD1. The CDR3 loop is CASSILGQGIGYTF. The CDR3, as DNA: TGTGCCAGTAGTATCTTGGGACAGGGAATCGGCTACACCTTC. Together with reference TRBV19 and TRBJ1-2, the CDR3 gives the full variable domain: DGGITQSPKYLFRKEGQNVTLSCEQNLNHDAMYWYRQDPGQGLRLIYYSQIVNDFQKGDIAEGYSVSREKKESFPLTVTSAQKNPTAFYLCASSILGQGIGYTFGSGTRLTVV.